The 14 T cell receptor beta chains listed next were all sequenced from one sample in a study of OX40 agonist ivuxolimab in advanced cancers. The method was the immunoSEQ multiplex PCR assay. Held by TCRdb, this immuneACCESS table contains in-frame sequences only and omits some clones. Under half of the omission traces to an unresolved V gene where checked; the cause of the rest is unknown. The sample table lists about 33,000 clones, about four fifths of them with a count of one. The top ten hold 20% to 25% of the sample. The sample was CD4+ or CD8+ T cells sorted from blood, taken in a trial of the OX40 agonist ivuxolimab. These receptors were collected from an adult with an advanced solid tumor such as melanoma, head and neck, liver or kidney cancer.

This chain uses TRBV7-2 with TRBJ2-3; 8 bases align to TRBD2. CDR1 and CDR2 (germline): SGHTA, FQGNSA. There are 18 residues in the CDR3. With V trimmed by 1 base and J by 0 bases, 9 bases remained unmatched. CDR3 nucleotide sequence: TGTGCCAGCAGCTTAGTCGGTAGCGGGGTTTTTAGCACAGATACGCAGTATTTT. Its protein is CASSLVGSGVFSTDTQYF.

This clone appeared a few times. The V gene is TRBV9, the J gene TRBJ1-4; weak D call: TRBD1 (5 bases). The CDR3 spans 15 residues. Germline loops: CDR1 SGDLS, CDR2 YYNGEE. V lost 0 bases and J lost 5, with 11 bases in between. The CDR3, as DNA: TGTGCCAGCAGCGTAGCCGGGGGATTCAATGAAAAACTGTTTTTT. Residues: CASSVAGGFNEKLFF.

The chain carries TRBV18 and TRBJ1-4; 7 positions match TRBD1. From germline, CDR1 is KGHSH and CDR2 LQKENI. The CDR3 contains 12 residues. V lost 3 bases, J lost 8 bases, and 0 bases stayed unmatched. The CDR3 coding sequence is TGTGCCAGCTCACCCAGGGGGGAAAAACTGTTTTTT. It is translated as CASSPRGEKLFF.

The V gene is TRBV7-2, the J gene TRBJ1-3; 8 bases line up with TRBD1. Trimming removed 5 bases from V and 1 base from J; junction bases left unmatched: 1. The CDR3 has 14 amino acids. Germline V gene sequence: CDR1 SGHTA, CDR2 FQGNSA. The CDR3 loop is CASSRTGSGNTIYF. CDR3 bases: TGTGCCAGCAGCCGGACAGGGTCTGGAAACACCATATATTTT.

As regards this clone: The junction departs from germline at one end; a sequencing error may be responsible. The chain uses TRBV7-7 and TRBJ1-5; no firm D call. Germline CDR1 and CDR2: SSHAT and FNYEAQ (reference sequence). The CDR3 totals 15 residues. The CDR3 bases are TGTGCTAGCAGCTTCCTGAGGACGGGCAATCAGCCCCAGCATTTT. This encodes CASSFLRTGNQPQHF.

By frequency in the sample, this clone is medium-sized. The rearrangement links TRBV2 to TRBJ1-2, with D unclear. Trimming cost V 7 bases and J 2 bases, with 8 bases left between them. Germline assignment: CDR1 SNHLY and CDR2 FYNNEI. The CDR3 is made up of 12 amino acids. The CDR3 sequence is CASNGYNYGYTF. Here the CDR3 DNA reads TGTGCCAGCAACGGCTACAACTATGGCTACACCTTC. Filled out from reference TRBV2 and TRBJ1-2, the complete variable domain reads EPEVTQTPSHQVTQMGQEVILRCVPISNHLYFYWYRQILGQKVEFLVSFYNNEISEKSEIFDDQFSVERPDGSNFTLKIRSTKLEDSAMYFCASNGYNYGYTFGSGTRLTVV.

The chain combines TRBV6-1 with TRBJ1-1, with D hard to call. The CDR3 runs 12 residues. Trimming left V 6 bases short and J 0 bases short, with 5 bases between. CDR1 is MNHNS and CDR2 is SASEGT in the germline V gene. The CDR3 DNA reads as TGTGCCAGCAGGGAAATGAACACTGAAGCTTTCTTT. This sequence encodes CASREMNTEAFF.

The chain is built from TRBV21-1 and TRBJ2-5; whether TRBD2, the table's D call, matches the DNA was not checked. TRBV21-1 is a recognized pseudogene. This CDR3 has 16 residues. The CDR3 protein is CASSASVATLSETQYF. The CDR3 nucleotides are TGTGCCAGCAGTGCCTCGGTAGCTACACTCTCTGAGACCCAGTACTTC.

V gene TRBV2 combines with J gene TRBJ2-5; D is perhaps TRBD1 (6 bases). The V gene lost 6 bases and the J gene lost 5 bases, with 13 bases spanning the gap. CDR1 is SNHLY, CDR2 FYNNEI, per germline. The length of the CDR3 is 13 residues. The CDR3 region is CASSTGLRETQYF. The CDR3 bases are TGTGCCAGCAGCACAGGGCTTCGGGAGACCCAGTACTTC. Full variable domain (remainder filled in from reference TRBV2 and TRBJ2-5): EPEVTQTPSHQVTQMGQEVILRCVPISNHLYFYWYRQILGQKVEFLVSFYNNEISEKSEIFDDQFSVERPDGSNFTLKIRSTKLEDSAMYFCASSTGLRETQYFGPGTRLLVL.

This rearrangement joins TRBV9 to TRBJ2-3; 8 positions match TRBD1. The trim removed 0 bases at V and 1 base at J, leaving 10 bases unmatched. The length of the CDR3 is 18 residues. The V gene's germline CDR1 is SGDLS and CDR2 YYNGEE. The CDR3 DNA reads as TGTGCCAGCAGCGTAGGCCCCCTCCCGGGACAGGGCACAGATACGCAGTATTTT. The encoded protein is CASSVGPLPGQGTDTQYF. Filled out from reference TRBV9 and TRBJ2-3, the complete variable domain reads DSGVTQTPKHLITATGQRVTLRCSPRSGDLSVYWYQQSLDQGLQFLIQYYNGEERAKGNILERFSAQQFPDLHSELNLSSLELGDSALYFCASSVGPLPGQGTDTQYFGPGTRLTVL.

The rearrangement uses TRBV19 and TRBJ2-7; tentatively, D is TRBD2 (6 bases). This CDR3 is built from 12 residues. V dropped 5 bases and J dropped 6 bases, with 11 bases sitting between them. Germline values: CDR1 LNHDA, CDR2 SQIVND (reference sequence). Here the CDR3 reads CASSPRRGEQYF. CDR3 DNA: TGTGCCAGTAGTCCTCGGAGGGGCGAGCAGTACTTC.

This rearrangement joins TRBV28 to TRBJ1-5; tentative D call: TRBD1 (6 bases). The CDR3 has 13 residues. Germline V gives CDR1 MDHEN, CDR2 SYDVKM. The germline V and J ends were trimmed by 6 bases and 7 bases, with 13 bases remaining between them. CDR3 in amino acids: CASSPGVVQPQHF. DNA for the CDR3: TGTGCCAGCAGCCCAGGGGTGGTCCAGCCCCAGCATTTT.

This sequence joins TRBV4-1 and TRBJ2-5; possibly TRBD1 for D (5 bases). V was pared by 4 bases and J by 4 bases, with 10 bases between. The CDR3 spans 13 residues. CDR1 is MGHRA, CDR2 YSYEKL, per germline. The CDR3 region is CASSPPGIETQYF. DNA of the CDR3: TGCGCCAGCAGCCCACCAGGGATAGAGACCCAGTACTTC.

The V gene is TRBV15, the J gene TRBJ1-5, with a weak D call TRBD1 (5 bases). Trimming removed 2 bases at V and 3 bases at J, with 11 bases between. CDR3 length: 15 amino acids. Germline values: CDR1 LNHNV, CDR2 YYDKDF (reference sequence). The CDR3 sequence is CATSRMGPLNQPQHF. The CDR3 bases are TGTGCCACCAGCAGAATGGGACCGCTCAATCAGCCCCAGCATTTT. The full variable domain, completed using reference TRBV15 and TRBJ1-5, is DAMVIQNPRYQVTQFGKPVTLSCSQTLNHNVMYWYQQKSSQAPKLLFHYYDKDFNNEADTPDNFQSRRPNTSFCFLDIRSPGLGDTAMYLCATSRMGPLNQPQHFGDGTRLSIL.